These 31 T cell receptor beta chains share one sample of origin, sequenced in a study of T cell responses to AZD1222 COVID-19 vaccine (dated by TCRdb to the early 2020s). Taken with the paper, the label for time point translates to: about 28 days (+/-7) after the second vaccine dose. The library relied on the immunoSEQ multiplex PCR assay. Imported from immuneACCESS, the table was reduced by TCRdb to in-frame sequences with V and J called. These copies leave out some clones; in studies compared against another copy, an unresolved V gene accounts for under half, and the cause of the remainder is not known. Within this sample are 90,000 to 120,000 clones, with 92% of them counted one time only. Approximately 8.9% of the sample belongs to the ten largest clones. This specimen consisted of peripheral blood, obtained 28 days after the second AZD1222 dose. These TCRs come from an adult who received the AZD1222 COVID-19 vaccine.

The chain joins TRBV6-2 or TRBV6-3 to TRBJ1-4; tentatively, D is TRBD1 (6 bases). Germline lookup yields CDR1 MNHEY and CDR2 SVGEGT. The CDR3 totals 15 residues. The V gene lost 4 bases and the J gene lost 3 bases, with 12 bases spanning the gap. The CDR3 nucleotides read TGTGCCAGCAGTTTCCAGGGGTTGGCTAATGAAAAACTGTTTTTT. This translates into CASSFQGLANEKLFF.

The chain is built from TRBV5-1 and TRBJ1-5; possible D gene TRBD1, 6 bases. The CDR3 has 15 amino acids. Germline V CDR1 and CDR2: SGHRS, YFSETQ. Between the trimmed V and J ends, which lost 4 bases and 7 bases, there was a span of 18 bases. DNA for the CDR3: TGCGCCAGCAGCCCGGGGGCAGATAGGAACCAGCCCCAGCATTTT. It yields the protein CASSPGADRNQPQHF.

The genes are TRBV4-1 and TRBJ1-4, with no clear D. The CDR3 is 19 amino acids. Germline CDR1 MGHRA, CDR2 YSYEKL. V shed 3 bases and J shed 4 bases, with 24 bases lying between them. Here the CDR3 reads CASSHPIGGPGSYNEKLFF. CDR3 bases: TGCGCCAGCAGCCACCCTATTGGTGGTCCCGGGAGCTATAATGAAAAACTGTTTTTT.

The chain employs TRBV5-4 and TRBJ2-4; perhaps TRBD1 as D (5 bases). Germline CDR1 reads SGHNT; CDR2 reads YYREEE (reference sequence). CDR3 length: 15 amino acids. The V gene lost 1 base and the J gene lost 4 bases, with 12 bases spanning the gap. The CDR3 region is CASSLLGVGKNIQYF. CDR3 in DNA: TGTGCCAGCAGCTTGTTAGGGGTGGGGAAAAACATTCAGTACTTC.

The rearrangement joins TRBV7-9 to TRBJ1-6, with 7 bases matching TRBD1. The CDR3 extends over 16 amino acids. In germline, CDR1 is SEHNR, CDR2 FQNEAQ (reference sequence). The V and J ends lost 4 bases and 7 bases, in that order; junction bases with no gene match: 10. The CDR3 sequence: CASSSSRDSLNSPLHF. For the CDR3, the DNA is TGTGCCAGCAGCTCGAGCCGGGACAGCCTAAATTCACCCCTCCACTTT.

This rearrangement joins TRBV3-1 (or the pseudogene TRBV3-2) to TRBJ2-7; 10 positions agree with TRBD2. Unmatched junction bases numbered 9, after V lost 4 bases and J lost 3 bases. The CDR3 is made up of 16 amino acids. CDR1 LGHDT and CDR2 YNNKEL come from the germline V gene (reference sequence). The CDR3 DNA is TGTGCCAGCAGCCCAGTCGGGGCTAGCGGGAGCTACGAGCAGTACTTC. Amino acids: CASSPVGASGSYEQYF.

This chain links TRBV2 with TRBJ1-6; no firm D call. Germline CDR1 is SNHLY and CDR2 is FYNNEI. With 0 bases removed from V and 6 bases from J, the gap between germline ends came to 9 bases. The CDR3 consists of 15 residues. The CDR3 reads CASSEALTFNSPLHF. The CDR3 DNA sequence: TGTGCCAGCAGTGAAGCGCTGACTTTTAATTCACCCCTCCACTTT.

V gene TRBV5-6 combines with J gene TRBJ1-2, with D maybe TRBD1 (6 bases). There are 13 residues in the CDR3. From germline, CDR1 is SGHDT and CDR2 YYEEEE. V gave up 4 bases and J gave up 8 bases, with 15 bases separating them. For the CDR3, the DNA is TGTGCCAGCAGCCTAAACAGGGAACCGGGCTACACCTTC. Translated: CASSLNREPGYTF.

CDR3 sequence (DNA): TGTGCCAGCAGCCAAGCAGGGAACGAGCAGTACTTC. It specifies CASSQAGNEQYF. The V call is TRBV3-1 (or the pseudogene TRBV3-2), the J call TRBJ2-7, with a possible D match to TRBD1 (5 bases). The CDR3 sequence is 12 residues long. The germline V gene encodes CDR1 LGHDT and CDR2 YNNKEL (reference sequence). V was cut by 1 base and J by 5 bases, with 6 bases left in between.

This chain connects TRBV5-1 to TRBJ2-7, with D uncertain. Trimming cost V 4 bases and J 0 bases, with 8 bases left between them. The CDR3 totals 13 residues. The germline gives CDR1 SGHRS, CDR2 YFSETQ. CDR3 nucleotide sequence: TGCGCCAGCAGCCTTTCCCTCTCCTACGAGCAGTACTTC. This sequence encodes CASSLSLSYEQYF.

This clone was observed a few times. The rearrangement links TRBV5-6 to TRBJ2-1; unclear D gene. Germline CDR1 SGHDT, CDR2 YYEEEE. Trimming left V 0 bases short and J 3 bases short, with 13 bases between. This CDR3 is built from 16 residues. The CDR3 spells CASSLDMSDDYNEQFF. In nucleotides, the CDR3 is TGTGCCAGCAGCTTGGATATGAGCGACGACTACAATGAGCAGTTCTTC. The entire variable domain, with the rest obtained from reference TRBV5-6 and TRBJ2-1, is as follows: DAGVTQSPTHLIKTRGQQVTLRCSPKSGHDTVSWYQQALGQGPQFIFQYYEEEERQRGNFPDRFSGHQFPNYSSELNVNALLLGDSALYLCASSLDMSDDYNEQFFGPGTRLTVL.

The V gene is TRBV27, the J gene TRBJ1-2; D remains ambiguous. CDR1 and CDR2 from the germline V gene are MNHEY and SMNVEV (reference sequence). Trimming took off 5 bases at V and 8 bases at J, with 9 bases between the two ends. The CDR3 consists of 11 residues. The CDR3 bases are TGTGCCAGCAGTCCCGGATCGGGCTACACCTTC. Its protein product is CASSPGSGYTF.

The chain employs TRBV27 and TRBJ1-2; D might be TRBD1 (6 bases). Trimming took off 5 bases at V and 7 bases at J, with 11 bases between the two ends. The CDR3 has 12 amino acids. Germline V gene lookup returns CDR1 MNHEY and CDR2 SMNVEV (reference sequence). For the CDR3, the DNA is TGTGCCAGCAGTACCACGACAGGTGGCTACACCTTC. Its protein product is CASSTTTGGYTF.

The sample holds one count of this clone. The chain has TRBV21-1 and TRBJ2-7. TRBV21-1 is labeled a pseudogene. CDR3 length: 16 amino acids. This chain's CDR3 is CASSKGAGREDFEQYF. CDR3 nucleotides: TGTGCCAGCAGCAAAGGAGCTGGAAGGGAAGACTTCGAGCAGTACTTC.

This clone was seen a handful of times. The genes are TRBV6-5 and TRBJ2-7; 7 positions match TRBD1. The CDR3 is 15 residues long. The germline CDR1 and CDR2 sequences are MNHEY and SVGAGI. The J segment lost 0 bases and the V segment lost 7 bases, leaving 9 bases of the junction unmatched. This CDR3 is CASTEGAGGSYEQYF. The CDR3 region has the DNA TGTGCCAGCACCGAAGGCGCAGGGGGCTCCTACGAGCAGTACTTC.

V gene TRBV28 combines with J gene TRBJ1-3; 7 positions match TRBD1. Unmatched junction bases numbered 6, after V lost 7 bases and J lost 0 bases. Germline CDR1 reads MDHEN; CDR2 reads SYDVKM. This CDR3 region has 15 residues. This CDR3 reads CASTLWDSSGNTIYF. The CDR3 DNA reads TGTGCCAGCACCTTATGGGACAGCTCTGGAAACACCATATATTTT.

This sequence joins TRBV5-4 and TRBJ1-1; 7 bases are a match to TRBD1. Germline trimming cut 5 bases from V and 2 bases from J; bases unmatched to any gene: 3. Germline V gene data show CDR1 as SGHNT and CDR2 as YYREEE (reference sequence). The CDR3 runs to 13 residues. The CDR3 bases are TGTGCCAGCAGGCGACAGGGAAACACTGAAGCTTTCTTT. Translating it yields CASRRQGNTEAFF.

The chain carries TRBV5-1 and TRBJ2-2; TRBD2 is a possible D gene (5 bases). V was trimmed by 4 bases and J by 0 bases, leaving 7 bases between them. The CDR3 is 14 amino acids. Germline CDR1 reads SGHRS; CDR2 reads YFSETQ. CDR3: CASSSGTNTGELFF. CDR3 DNA sequence: TGCGCCAGCAGCAGCGGTACGAACACCGGGGAGCTGTTTTTT.

This clone was seen only once. The J gene is TRBJ1-2, the V gene TRBV4-3; D might be TRBD1 (5 bases). V lost 1 base and J 5 bases, leaving 14 bases between the germline ends. CDR1 and CDR2 from the germline V gene are LGHNA and YSLEER. The CDR3 sequence is 15 residues long. The CDR3 region has the DNA TGCGCCAGCAGCCAAGGTCCGGGACTCCCATATGGCTACACCTTC. Residues: CASSQGPGLPYGYTF.

In DNA form, the CDR3 reads TGCGCCAGCAGTCGGGACGACTATTATAGCAATCAGCCCCAGCATTTT. This sequence encodes CASSRDDYYSNQPQHF. This sequence joins TRBV23-1 and TRBJ1-5, with a possible D match to TRBD1 (5 bases). Being an ORF, TRBV23-1 has a function that is uncertain. This CDR3 is 16 amino acids long. Trimming left V 4 bases short and J 0 bases short, with 13 bases between.

The V call is TRBV28, the J call TRBJ2-7; a possible D gene is TRBD2 (6 bases). There are 16 residues in the CDR3. Trimming removed 4 bases from V and 0 bases from J, with 16 bases in between. In germline, CDR1 is MDHEN, CDR2 SYDVKM. CDR3 loop: CASSSQSGLFSYEQYF. The CDR3 region has the DNA TGTGCCAGCAGTTCACAATCGGGACTCTTCTCCTACGAGCAGTACTTC.

This clone was picked up one time. The chain joins TRBV4-1 to TRBJ2-2; D is possibly TRBD1 or TRBD2 (5 bases each). This CDR3 comprises 16 residues. The ends were cut back, 1 base at V and 4 bases at J, with 13 bases in the middle. Germline-derived CDR1 and CDR2 are MGHRA and YSYEKL. CDR3 residues: CASSQGWGISTGELFF. In nucleotides, the CDR3 is TGCGCCAGCAGCCAAGGTTGGGGGATTAGCACCGGGGAGCTGTTTTTT.

The CDR3 reads CASSLAPSDYGYTF. The CDR3 nucleotides read TGTGCCAGCAGCTTAGCGCCGTCGGACTATGGCTACACCTTC. The chain links TRBV7-9 to TRBJ1-2; D is unresolved. Germline V gives CDR1 SEHNR, CDR2 FQNEAQ (reference sequence). V lost 0 bases, J lost 3 bases, and 8 bases lay in between. The CDR3 sequence is 14 residues long.

The gene calls are TRBV29-1 and TRBJ1-1; possible D gene TRBD1, 5 bases. Trimming removed 2 bases from V and 6 bases from J, with 13 bases in between. The CDR3 contains 13 residues. From germline, CDR1 is SQVTM and CDR2 ANQGSEA. CDR3 coding DNA: TGCAGCGTTGAACGTCGGGGGGGTTCTGAAGCTTTCTTT. Translation gives CSVERRGGSEAFF.

The chain combines TRBV11-3 with TRBJ2-1; perhaps TRBD2 as D (7 bases). The CDR3 is 15 residues long. The germline V gene encodes CDR1 SGHNT and CDR2 YENEEA. V gave up 8 bases and J gave up 4 bases, with 18 bases separating them. The CDR3 region has the DNA TGTGCCAGCGCACGGGGAGGGGGTCCTTACAATGAGCAGTTCTTC. This codes for CASARGGGPYNEQFF.

The rearrangement joins TRBV2 to TRBJ1-3, with 9 bases identical to TRBD1. Per the germline V gene, CDR1 is SNHLY and CDR2 is FYNNEI. After removal of 5 bases from V and 2 bases from J, the junction contained 4 bases not matched to a gene. This CDR3 contains 15 residues. The CDR3 here is CASSWGQGTGNTIYF. CDR3 nucleotide sequence: TGTGCCAGCAGTTGGGGACAGGGTACTGGAAACACCATATATTTT.

This chain connects TRBV14 to TRBJ1-2; TRBD1 aligns across 7 bases. V gave up 1 base and J gave up 7 bases; unmatched junction bases: 3. CDR1 is SGHDN, CDR2 FVKESK, per germline. The CDR3 contains 13 residues. CDR3 DNA sequence: TGTGCCAGCAGCCAAGTAGGGGGCAGTGGCTACACCTTC. Translation gives CASSQVGGSGYTF. The full variable domain, its missing parts supplied by reference TRBV14 and TRBJ1-2, is EAGVTQFPSHSVIEKGQTVTLRCDPISGHDNLYWYRRVMGKEIKFLLHFVKESKQDESGMPNNRFLAERTGGTYSTLKVQPAELEDSGVYFCASSQVGGSGYTFGSGTRLTVV.

The rearrangement uses TRBV28 and TRBJ2-1; 14 positions agree with TRBD2. This CDR3 is built from 17 residues. V shed 6 bases, J shed 9 bases, and the junction held 13 bases outside the gene matches. CDR1 and CDR2 from the germline V gene are MDHEN and SYDVKM. Here the CDR3 reads CASSLFLGTSGSGEQFF. CDR3 bases: TGTGCCAGCAGCTTGTTTCTAGGGACTAGCGGGAGTGGTGAGCAGTTCTTC.

This chain joins TRBV6-2 or TRBV6-3 and TRBJ1-6; 9 nucleotides match TRBD1. CDR1 MNHEY and CDR2 SVGEGT come from the germline V gene. With V trimmed by 4 bases and J by 10 bases, 2 bases remained unmatched. The CDR3 loop spans 13 amino acids. The CDR3 nucleotides read TGTGCCAGCAGTTGGGACAGGGCGTCACCCCTCCACTTT. This sequence encodes CASSWDRASPLHF.

This chain connects TRBV2 to TRBJ2-2, with D tentatively TRBD1 (5 bases). V gave up 4 bases and J gave up 6 bases, with 18 bases separating them. The CDR3 extends over 16 amino acids. Germline V lookup: CDR1 SNHLY, CDR2 FYNNEI. CDR3 residues: CASSAPAGLGAGELFF. The CDR3 DNA is TGTGCCAGCAGTGCCCCAGCAGGGCTTGGTGCCGGGGAGCTGTTTTTT.

The rearrangement joins TRBV6-1 to TRBJ2-1; D gene ambiguous. Trimming shortened V by 3 bases and J by 5 bases, and 11 bases separated the two germline ends. The CDR3 loop spans 14 amino acids. Germline loops: CDR1 MNHNS, CDR2 SASEGT. The CDR3, as DNA: TGTGCCAGCAGTGACCGCCGACTGGACAATGAGCAGTTCTTC. It encodes CASSDRRLDNEQFF.